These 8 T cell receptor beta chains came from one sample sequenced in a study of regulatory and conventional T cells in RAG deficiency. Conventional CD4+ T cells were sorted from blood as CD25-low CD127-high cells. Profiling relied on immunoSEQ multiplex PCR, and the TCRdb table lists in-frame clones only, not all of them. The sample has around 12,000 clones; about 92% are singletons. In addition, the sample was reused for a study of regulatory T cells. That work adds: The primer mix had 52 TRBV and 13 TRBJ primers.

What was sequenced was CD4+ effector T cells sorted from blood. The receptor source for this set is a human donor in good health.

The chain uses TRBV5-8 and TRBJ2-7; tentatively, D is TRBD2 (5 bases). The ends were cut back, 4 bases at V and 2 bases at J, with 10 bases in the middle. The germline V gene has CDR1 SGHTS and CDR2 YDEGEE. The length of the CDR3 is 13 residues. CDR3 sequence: CASSQDGTYEQYF. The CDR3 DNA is TGTGCCAGCAGCCAAGACGGGACCTACGAGCAGTACTTC.

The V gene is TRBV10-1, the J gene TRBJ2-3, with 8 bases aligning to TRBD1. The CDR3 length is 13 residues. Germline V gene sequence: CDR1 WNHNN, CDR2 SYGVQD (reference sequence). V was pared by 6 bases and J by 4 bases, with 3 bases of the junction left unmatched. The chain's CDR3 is CASSGQGPDTQYF. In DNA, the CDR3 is TGCGCCAGCAGCGGACAGGGACCAGATACGCAGTATTTT.

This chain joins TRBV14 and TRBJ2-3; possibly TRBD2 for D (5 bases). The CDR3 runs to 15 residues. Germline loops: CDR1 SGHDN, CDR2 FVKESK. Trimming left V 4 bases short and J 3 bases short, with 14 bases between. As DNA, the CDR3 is TGTGCCAGCAGCCGTGGGGAGATAGGGACAGATACGCAGTATTTT. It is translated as CASSRGEIGTDTQYF.

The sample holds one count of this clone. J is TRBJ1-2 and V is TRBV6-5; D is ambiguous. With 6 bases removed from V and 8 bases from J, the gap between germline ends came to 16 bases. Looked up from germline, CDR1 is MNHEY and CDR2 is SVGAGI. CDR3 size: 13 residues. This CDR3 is CASSRDPFGGYTF. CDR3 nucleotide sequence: TGTGCCAGCAGCCGAGACCCATTTGGAGGCTACACCTTC.

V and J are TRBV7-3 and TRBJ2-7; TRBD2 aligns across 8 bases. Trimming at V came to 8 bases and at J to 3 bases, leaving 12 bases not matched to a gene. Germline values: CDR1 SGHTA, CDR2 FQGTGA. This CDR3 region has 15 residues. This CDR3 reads CASGPGGTSGYEQYF. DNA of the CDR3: TGTGCCAGCGGCCCGGGGGGGACGTCGGGCTACGAGCAGTACTTC.

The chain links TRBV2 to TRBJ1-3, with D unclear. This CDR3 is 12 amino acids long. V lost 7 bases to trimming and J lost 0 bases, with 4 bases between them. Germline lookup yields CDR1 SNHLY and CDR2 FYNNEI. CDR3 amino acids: CASINSGNTIYF. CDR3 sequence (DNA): TGTGCCAGCATAAACTCTGGAAACACCATATATTTT.

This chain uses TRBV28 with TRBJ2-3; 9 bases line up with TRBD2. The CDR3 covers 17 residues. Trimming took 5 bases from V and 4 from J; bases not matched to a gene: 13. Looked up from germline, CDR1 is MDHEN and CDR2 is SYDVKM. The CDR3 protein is CASSPHGAGGAADTQYF. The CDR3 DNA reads TGTGCCAGCAGTCCCCACGGGGCGGGAGGGGCCGCAGATACGCAGTATTTT.

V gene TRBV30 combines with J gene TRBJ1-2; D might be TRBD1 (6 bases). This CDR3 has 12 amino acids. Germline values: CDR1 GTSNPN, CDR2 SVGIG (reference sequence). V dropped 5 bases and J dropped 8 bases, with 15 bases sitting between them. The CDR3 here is CAWGDTFSGYTF. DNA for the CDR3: TGTGCCTGGGGGGACACATTCTCGGGCTACACCTTC.